This T cell receptor (beta chain) was observed in a study of T cell repertoires in ileal Crohn's disease. Study at large: Around 40% were active smokers at surgery; median disease duration was about 7.5 years. About half of patients got postoperative therapy: about ten thiopurines, roughly 19 anti-TNF.

Study findings and constraints: Clonal expansions were more frequent in active smokers than non-smokers at surgery. All patients with clonality above 26.8% had endoscopic recurrence.

To note about this clone: Its specificity is not known.

Germline-derived CDR1 and CDR2 are MNHNY and SVGAGI (reference sequence). This CDR3 is 13 amino acids long. The V and J ends lost 3 bases and 3 bases respectively, with 8 bases between them. Produced via immunoSEQ multiplex PCR; TCRdb's table is partial and in-frame only. The data show 6,000 to 6,500 clones, roughly 83% seen once. The sequence derives from an adult with Crohn's disease. The chain links TRBV6-6 to TRBJ1-1, with unresolved D. The sequenced material came from ileal tissue. The CDR3 region has the DNA TGTGCCAGCAGTTATCAGGTGGACACTGAAGCTTTCTTT. Encoded protein: CASSYQVDTEAFF.